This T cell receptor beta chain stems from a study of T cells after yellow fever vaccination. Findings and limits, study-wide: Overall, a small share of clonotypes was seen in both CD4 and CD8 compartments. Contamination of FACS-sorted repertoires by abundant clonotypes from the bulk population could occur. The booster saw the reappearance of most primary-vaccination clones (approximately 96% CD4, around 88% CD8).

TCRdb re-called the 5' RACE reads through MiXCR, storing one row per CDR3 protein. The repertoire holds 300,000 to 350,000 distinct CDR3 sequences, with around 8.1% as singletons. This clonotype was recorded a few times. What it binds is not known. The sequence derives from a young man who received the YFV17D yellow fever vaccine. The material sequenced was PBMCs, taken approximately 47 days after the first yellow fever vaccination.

The CDR3 DNA follows: TGTGCCAGCAGTTTATCGAGTTTGAATACGCAGTATTTT. This translates into CASSLSSLNTQYF. The rearrangement joins TRBV27 to TRBJ2-3; D gene ambiguous. The CDR3 covers 13 residues. V gave up 0 bases and J gave up 7 bases, with 8 bases separating them. Germline CDR1 MNHEY, CDR2 SMNVEV (reference sequence).